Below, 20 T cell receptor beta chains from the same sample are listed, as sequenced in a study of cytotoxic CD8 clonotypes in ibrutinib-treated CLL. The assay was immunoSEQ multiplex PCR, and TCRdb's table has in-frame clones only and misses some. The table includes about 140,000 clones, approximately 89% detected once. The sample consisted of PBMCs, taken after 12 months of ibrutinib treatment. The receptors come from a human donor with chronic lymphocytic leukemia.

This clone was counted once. CDR3 nucleotide sequence: TGTGCCAGCTCACATAGCACAGACAATGAGCAGTTCTTC. It specifies CASSHSTDNEQFF. The chain recombines TRBV18 with TRBJ2-1, with D uncertain. Germline V gene lookup returns CDR1 KGHSH and CDR2 LQKENI. V lost 4 bases and J 5 bases, leaving 9 bases between the germline ends. There are 13 residues in the CDR3.

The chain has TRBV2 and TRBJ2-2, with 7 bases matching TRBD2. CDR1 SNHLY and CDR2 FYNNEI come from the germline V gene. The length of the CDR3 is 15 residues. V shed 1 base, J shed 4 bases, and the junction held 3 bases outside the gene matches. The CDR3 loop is CASSEGVAGTGELFF. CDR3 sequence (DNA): TGTGCCAGCAGTGAAGGGGTAGCGGGCACCGGGGAGCTGTTTTTT.

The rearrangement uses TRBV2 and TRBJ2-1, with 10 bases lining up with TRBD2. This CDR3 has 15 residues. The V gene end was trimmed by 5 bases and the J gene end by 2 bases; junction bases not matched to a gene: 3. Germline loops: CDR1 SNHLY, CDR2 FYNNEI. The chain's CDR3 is CASSTLAGTYNEQFF. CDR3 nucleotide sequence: TGTGCCAGCAGTACACTAGCGGGAACCTACAATGAGCAGTTCTTC. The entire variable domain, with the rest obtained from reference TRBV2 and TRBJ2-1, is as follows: EPEVTQTPSHQVTQMGQEVILRCVPISNHLYFYWYRQILGQKVEFLVSFYNNEISEKSEIFDDQFSVERPDGSNFTLKIRSTKLEDSAMYFCASSTLAGTYNEQFFGPGTRLTVL.

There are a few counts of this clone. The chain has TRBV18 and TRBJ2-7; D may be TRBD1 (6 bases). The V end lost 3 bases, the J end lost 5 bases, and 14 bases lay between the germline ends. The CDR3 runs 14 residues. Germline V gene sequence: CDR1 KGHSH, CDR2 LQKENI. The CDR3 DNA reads TGTGCCAGCTCACCTACAGGGCCCTTGGACGAGCAGTACTTC. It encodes CASSPTGPLDEQYF.

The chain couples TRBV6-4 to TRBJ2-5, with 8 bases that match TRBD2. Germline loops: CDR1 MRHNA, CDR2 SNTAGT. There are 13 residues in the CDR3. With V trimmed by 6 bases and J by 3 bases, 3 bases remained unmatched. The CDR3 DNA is TGTGCCAGCAGGGAAGCGGGAGAAGAGACCCAGTACTTC. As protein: CASREAGEETQYF.

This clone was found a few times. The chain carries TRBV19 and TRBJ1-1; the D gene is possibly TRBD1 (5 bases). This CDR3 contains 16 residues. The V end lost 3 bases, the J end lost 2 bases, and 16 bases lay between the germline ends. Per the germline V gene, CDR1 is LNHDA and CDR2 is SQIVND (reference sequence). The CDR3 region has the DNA TGTGCCAGTAGTATCAACCAGGGCTGGAGCAACACTGAAGCTTTCTTT. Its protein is CASSINQGWSNTEAFF.

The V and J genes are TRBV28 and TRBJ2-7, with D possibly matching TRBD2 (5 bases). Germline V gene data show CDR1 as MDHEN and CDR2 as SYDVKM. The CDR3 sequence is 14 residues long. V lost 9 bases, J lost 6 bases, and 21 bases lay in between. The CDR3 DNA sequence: TGTGCCAGTACTAATGCGGGCCCCACCATCGAGCAGTACTTC. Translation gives CASTNAGPTIEQYF.

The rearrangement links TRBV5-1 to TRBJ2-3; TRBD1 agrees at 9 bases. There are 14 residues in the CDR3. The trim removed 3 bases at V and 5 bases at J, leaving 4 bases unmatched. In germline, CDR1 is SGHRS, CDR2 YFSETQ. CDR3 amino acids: CASSSRQGEDTQYF. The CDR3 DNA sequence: TGCGCCAGCAGCTCCCGACAGGGGGAAGATACGCAGTATTTT.

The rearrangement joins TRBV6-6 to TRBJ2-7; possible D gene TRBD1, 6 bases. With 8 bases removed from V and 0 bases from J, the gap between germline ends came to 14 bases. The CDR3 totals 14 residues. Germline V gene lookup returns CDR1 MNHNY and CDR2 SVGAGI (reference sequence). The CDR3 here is CASRRPDSSYEQYF. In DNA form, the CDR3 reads TGTGCCAGCCGTCGCCCGGACAGCTCCTACGAGCAGTACTTC.

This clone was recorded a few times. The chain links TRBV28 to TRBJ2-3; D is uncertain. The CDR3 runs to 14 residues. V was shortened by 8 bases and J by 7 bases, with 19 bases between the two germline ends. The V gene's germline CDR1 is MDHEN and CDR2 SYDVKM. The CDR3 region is CASCGYTQANTQYF. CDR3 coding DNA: TGTGCCAGCTGCGGTTACACCCAAGCAAATACGCAGTATTTT. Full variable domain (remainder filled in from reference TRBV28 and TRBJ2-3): DVKVTQSSRYLVKRTGEKVFLECVQDMDHENMFWYRQDPGLGLRLIYFSYDVKMKEKGDIPEGYSVSREKKERFSLILESASTNQTSMYLCASCGYTQANTQYFGPGTRLTVL.

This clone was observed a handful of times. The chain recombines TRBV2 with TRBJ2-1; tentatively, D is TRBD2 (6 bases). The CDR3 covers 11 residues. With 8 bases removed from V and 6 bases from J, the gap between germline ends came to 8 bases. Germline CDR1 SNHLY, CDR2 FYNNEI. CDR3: CASRELNEQFF. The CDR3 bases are TGTGCCAGCCGGGAGCTCAATGAGCAGTTCTTC.

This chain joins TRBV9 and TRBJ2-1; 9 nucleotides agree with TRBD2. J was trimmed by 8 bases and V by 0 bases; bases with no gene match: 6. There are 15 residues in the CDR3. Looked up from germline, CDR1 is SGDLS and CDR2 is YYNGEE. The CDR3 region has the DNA TGTGCCAGCAGCGTAGGCATTAGCGGGAGTGATGAGCAGTTCTTC. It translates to CASSVGISGSDEQFF.

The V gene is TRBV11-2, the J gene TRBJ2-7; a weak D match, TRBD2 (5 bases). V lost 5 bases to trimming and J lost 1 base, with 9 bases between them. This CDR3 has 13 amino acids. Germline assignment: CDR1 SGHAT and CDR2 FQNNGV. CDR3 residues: CASSPTGSYEQYF. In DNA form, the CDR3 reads TGTGCCAGCAGCCCCACGGGGTCCTACGAGCAGTACTTC. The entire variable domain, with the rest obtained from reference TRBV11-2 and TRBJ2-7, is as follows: EAGVAQSPRYKIIEKRQSVAFWCNPISGHATLYWYQQILGQGPKLLIQFQNNGVVDDSQLPKDRFSAERLKGVDSTLKIQPAKLEDSAVYLCASSPTGSYEQYFGPGTRLTVT.

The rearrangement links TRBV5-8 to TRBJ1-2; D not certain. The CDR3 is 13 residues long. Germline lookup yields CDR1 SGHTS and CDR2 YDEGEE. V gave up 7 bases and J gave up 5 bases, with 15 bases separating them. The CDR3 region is CASSPDPSYGYTF. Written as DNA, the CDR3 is TGTGCCAGCTCACCCGATCCCTCGTATGGCTACACCTTC. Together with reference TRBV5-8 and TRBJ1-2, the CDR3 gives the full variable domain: EAGVTQSPTHLIKTRGQQATLRCSPISGHTSVYWYQQALGLGLQFLLWYDEGEERNRGNFPPRFSGRQFPNYSSELNVNALELEDSALYLCASSPDPSYGYTFGSGTRLTVV.

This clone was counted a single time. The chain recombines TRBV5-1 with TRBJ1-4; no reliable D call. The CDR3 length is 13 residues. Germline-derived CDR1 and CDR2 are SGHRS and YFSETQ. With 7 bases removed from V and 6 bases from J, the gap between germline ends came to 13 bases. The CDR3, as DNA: TGCGCCAGCTGTTCGGAAGGGTATGAAAAACTGTTTTTT. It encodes CASCSEGYEKLFF.

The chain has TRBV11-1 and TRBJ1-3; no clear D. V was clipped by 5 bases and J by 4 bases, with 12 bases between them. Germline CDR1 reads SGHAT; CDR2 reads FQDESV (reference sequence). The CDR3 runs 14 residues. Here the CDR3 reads CASSPAEAGNTIYF. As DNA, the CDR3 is TGTGCCAGCAGCCCAGCCGAGGCCGGAAACACCATATATTTT.

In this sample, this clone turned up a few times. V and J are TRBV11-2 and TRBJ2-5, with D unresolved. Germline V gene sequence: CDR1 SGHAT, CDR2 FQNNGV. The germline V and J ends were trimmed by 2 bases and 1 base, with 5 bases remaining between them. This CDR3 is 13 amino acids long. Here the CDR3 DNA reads TGTGCCAGCAGCTTAAATAGCCAAGAGACCCAGTACTTC. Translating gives CASSLNSQETQYF.

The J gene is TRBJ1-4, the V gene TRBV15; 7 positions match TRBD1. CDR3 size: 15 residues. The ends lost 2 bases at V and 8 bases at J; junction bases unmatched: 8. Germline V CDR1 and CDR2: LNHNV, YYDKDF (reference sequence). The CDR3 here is CATSRSRQGWEKLFF. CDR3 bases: TGTGCCACCAGCAGATCAAGACAGGGTTGGGAAAAACTGTTTTTT.

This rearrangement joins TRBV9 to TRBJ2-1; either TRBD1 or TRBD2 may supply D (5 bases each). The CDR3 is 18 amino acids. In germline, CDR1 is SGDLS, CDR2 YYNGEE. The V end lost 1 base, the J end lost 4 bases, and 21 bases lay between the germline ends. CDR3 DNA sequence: TGTGCCAGCAGCGTAAGCTCTGGGACCGACGATATATACAATGAGCAGTTCTTC. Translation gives CASSVSSGTDDIYNEQFF.

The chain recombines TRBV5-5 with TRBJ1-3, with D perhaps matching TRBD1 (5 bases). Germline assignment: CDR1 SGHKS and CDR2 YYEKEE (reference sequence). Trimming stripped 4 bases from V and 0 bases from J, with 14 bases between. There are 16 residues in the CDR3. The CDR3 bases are TGTGCCAGCAGCGTACGGACCGACAGCTCTGGAAACACCATATATTTT. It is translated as CASSVRTDSSGNTIYF.